A selection of T cell receptor beta chains follows, all from one sample in a study of T cell responses to AZD1222 COVID-19 vaccine. TCRdb's copy holds only in-frame clones and misses some; the assay was immunoSEQ multiplex PCR. The data show approximately 180,000 clones, with around 94% seen just once and 2.6% held by the top ten. The sample in question was peripheral blood, obtained on day 0 of AZD1222 vaccination. The receptor source for this set is an adult in good health. Each CDR3 is given with its conserved first and last residue.

v_call: TRBV30
j_call: TRBJ1-2
cdr3_aa: CAWDTGTGSNYGYTF

v_call: TRBV5-5
j_call: TRBJ2-7
cdr3_aa: CASSLAEPDEQYF

v_call: TRBV3-1/TRBV3-2
j_call: TRBJ1-5
cdr3_aa: CASSQDRGVSSAQHF

v_call: TRBV6-1
j_call: TRBJ2-7
cdr3_aa: CASSEGYGQVAYEQYF

v_call: TRBV11-2
j_call: TRBJ1-1
cdr3_aa: CASSLQLSTEAFF

v_call: TRBV27
j_call: TRBJ1-2
cdr3_aa: CASSFSDRGNYGYTF

v_call: TRBV12-3/TRBV12-4
j_call: TRBJ1-2
cdr3_aa: CASTVEGAHGYTF

v_call: TRBV19
j_call: TRBJ1-5
cdr3_aa: CASLDRGLGQPQHF

v_call: TRBV10-3
j_call: TRBJ1-6
cdr3_aa: CAISDADLNSPLHF

v_call: TRBV19
j_call: TRBJ1-1
cdr3_aa: CASSGTGRQNTEAFF

v_call: TRBV5-6
j_call: TRBJ1-4
cdr3_aa: CASSGGTGLNEKLFF